This T cell receptor beta chain was obtained from a study of T cell repertoires in cytomegalovirus infection (dated by TCRdb to about 2019). Regarding the research as a whole: The peptide stimulations were aimed at well-studied HLA-B-restricted epitopes as well as recently identified HLA-C-restricted CMV epitopes, whose presentation resists viral immunomodulation. Donor HLA type was relevant to the analysis, because carriage of CMV infection together with the matching HLA type was indicated by public TCR beta signatures.

For sequencing, an Illumina HiSeq 1500 was employed. The raw public data were reprocessed by TCRdb itself: fastp quality trimming at Q25, MiXCR clonotype calling, in-frame beta chains only. Entries are consolidated by CDR3 protein sequence, retaining the most common genes and DNA. The sample table lists some 320,000 distinct CDR3 sequences, almost 30% of them with a count of one. 15% to 20% of the sample comes from the top ten. This clonotype occurred a few times. The antigen this receptor binds is unknown. Base qualities are not recorded, but no much larger clone differs from it by a single base. Per the germline V gene, MNHEY is the CDR1 and SVGAGI is the CDR2. The V end gives up 5 bases and the J end 7 bases, leaving 5 bases in the junction not matched to a gene. The CDR3 holds 14 amino acids from the cysteine to the phenylalanine. Only the CDR3 DNA is retained, 42 bases long and in frame from the first base.

What the work shows at the level of the full study, not this receptor alone: The ex vivo response was dominated by HLA-C-restricted CMV-specific TCR beta clonotypes, which also provided the single most frequent clonotype in two of eight donors. In both this cohort and an independent cohort of 350 or so donors, the cumulative frequency of public TCR beta family members distinguished carriers of CMV infection plus the relevant HLA type.

The treatment or condition tag for this specimen amounts to: in vitro stimulation with specific CMV peptide epitopes to enrich CMV-specific T cells. The starting material was cultured PBMCs, obtained from culture after CMV antigen stimulation. The chain joins TRBV6-5 to TRBJ2-4, with TRBD1 identical over 10 junction bases. The clonotype was recovered from a human donor in good health (CMV status not recorded). Some clones in this sample may be carry-over from other donors' samples. The DNA sequence reads TGTGCCAGCAGTGACGACAGGGGGCGTAACATTCAGTACTTC. It translates as CASSDDRGRNIQYF.